In this sample, the clone carrying this TCR beta chain turned up a few times. Germline loops: CDR1 MNHEY, CDR2 SVGAGI. The V and J ends lost 4 bases and 7 bases respectively, with 7 bases between them. This CDR3 comprises 11 residues. The data stem from a study of blood T cell repertoires in COVID-19. Study as a whole: The United States, Italy and Spain supplied acute and convalescent COVID-19 samples.

Libraries were prepared by immunoSEQ multiplex PCR; TCRdb keeps only in-frame clonotypes and omits some of them. This repertoire shows about 270,000 clones, more than 90% found once; its top ten account for 2.6%. The chain employs TRBV6-5 and TRBJ1-1; D is undetermined. The sequence was collected from a person in their late teens or twenties with COVID-19, enrolled during active disease. Sequenced sample: peripheral blood. The CDR3 DNA reads TGTGCCAGCAGTTTGTCCCGTGAAGCTTTCTTT. This translates into CASSLSREAFF.